This is a list of T cell receptor beta chains from one sample in a study of blood T cell repertoires in COVID-19. Measured with immunoSEQ multiplex PCR; TCRdb has only the in-frame clones, and not every one. The sample lists 250,000 or so clones, under 95% occurring once. The sequencing sample was made of PBMCs or T cells enriched from blood (not recorded which). The receptors stem from a man aged 35 to 55 who had been exposed to COVID-19. CDR3s include the opening cysteine and the closing phenylalanine or tryptophan. Fields, in order: CDR3 DNA, CDR3 protein, V gene, clone size, J gene, D gene. The D gene is left open where the match is weak. Clone size is not always given. Where it is, it says once, few, many or a class for expanded clones.

cdr3_nt: TGTGCCAGCAGTGAAGCGGGGAGGCAGCCCCAGCATTTT
cdr3_aa: CASSEAGRQPQHF
v_call: TRBV6-1
clone_size: NA
j_call: TRBJ1-5
d_call: NA

cdr3_nt: TGTGCCAGCAGCCCCGGGGGAAGGGTAGAAACCGGGGAGCTGTTTTTT
cdr3_aa: CASSPGGRVETGELFF
v_call: TRBV9
clone_size: NA
j_call: TRBJ2-2
d_call: NA

cdr3_nt: TGTGCCAGCAACGGAGGGGAAGCTTTCTTT
cdr3_aa: CASNGGEAFF
v_call: TRBV21-1
clone_size: NA
j_call: TRBJ1-1
d_call: NA

cdr3_nt: TGTGCCAGCAGCTTAGACTCCCTAACAGAATACAATGAGCAGTTCTTC
cdr3_aa: CASSLDSLTEYNEQFF
v_call: TRBV7-2
clone_size: NA
j_call: TRBJ2-1
d_call: NA

cdr3_nt: TGTGCCAGCTCAGGGACTAGCGGGGGACAAGAGACCCAGTACTTC
cdr3_aa: CASSGTSGGQETQYF
v_call: TRBV18
clone_size: NA
j_call: TRBJ2-5
d_call: TRBD2

cdr3_nt: TGTGCCAGCAGTGAGTGGCTAGCGGGGGACAATGAGCAGTTCTTC
cdr3_aa: CASSEWLAGDNEQFF
v_call: TRBV2
clone_size: NA
j_call: TRBJ2-1
d_call: TRBD2

cdr3_nt: TGTGCCAGCAGTTCGCCCCGGGAGGTAGCCTACGAGCAGTACTTC
cdr3_aa: CASSSPREVAYEQYF
v_call: TRBV28
clone_size: NA
j_call: TRBJ2-7
d_call: TRBD2

cdr3_nt: TGTGCTAGTGGAACCGGGACTAGCGGCCAAGAGACCCAGTACTTC
cdr3_aa: CASGTGTSGQETQYF
v_call: TRBV12-5
clone_size: NA
j_call: TRBJ2-5
d_call: TRBD2

cdr3_nt: TGTGCCAGCAGCTTAGTATTGGCAACAGATACGCAGTATTTT
cdr3_aa: CASSLVLATDTQYF
v_call: TRBV7-9
clone_size: NA
j_call: TRBJ2-3
d_call: NA

cdr3_nt: TGTGCCAGCAGTGGACTAGCGGGAGATCTTGAGCAGTTCTTC
cdr3_aa: CASSGLAGDLEQFF
v_call: TRBV2
clone_size: NA
j_call: TRBJ2-1
d_call: TRBD2

cdr3_nt: TGTGCCAGCAGCAACCCTCGACAGGGAGGCACTGAAGCTTTCTTT
cdr3_aa: CASSNPRQGGTEAFF
v_call: TRBV21-1
clone_size: NA
j_call: TRBJ1-1
d_call: NA

cdr3_nt: TGTGCTGGGACAGCAGGGACAGGGGGATCCAATGAGCAGTTCTTC
cdr3_aa: CAGTAGTGGSNEQFF
v_call: TRBV12-5
clone_size: NA
j_call: TRBJ2-1
d_call: TRBD1

cdr3_nt: TGTGCCAGCAGGCCCGGGACTAGCGCCTTTTACAATGAGCAGTTCTTC
cdr3_aa: CASRPGTSAFYNEQFF
v_call: TRBV28
clone_size: NA
j_call: TRBJ2-1
d_call: TRBD2

cdr3_nt: TGTGCCAGCAGGGAGGAGAAAGTACGCACAGATACGCAGTATTTT
cdr3_aa: CASREEKVRTDTQYF
v_call: TRBV5-6
clone_size: NA
j_call: TRBJ2-3
d_call: NA

cdr3_nt: TGCGCCAGCAGCCAAAGGGACAGGGGGAACACTGAAGCTTTCTTT
cdr3_aa: CASSQRDRGNTEAFF
v_call: TRBV4-1
clone_size: NA
j_call: TRBJ1-1
d_call: TRBD1

cdr3_nt: TGTGCCTGGAGTGTAGGCAGGGGGCATGTAGCTTTCTTT
cdr3_aa: CAWSVGRGHVAFF
v_call: TRBV30
clone_size: once
j_call: TRBJ1-1
d_call: TRBD1

cdr3_nt: TGCGCCAGCAGCTTGGGTCAGGACTACGAGCAGTACTTC
cdr3_aa: CASSLGQDYEQYF
v_call: TRBV5-1
clone_size: NA
j_call: TRBJ2-7
d_call: NA

cdr3_nt: TGTGCCAGCAGCTTAGGTGGACAGGGGATATACGAGCAGTACTTC
cdr3_aa: CASSLGGQGIYEQYF
v_call: TRBV7-9
clone_size: NA
j_call: TRBJ2-7
d_call: TRBD1

cdr3_nt: TGTGCCAGCAGCCCAAAGATTCAGCGGGGACTTCAGTTCTTC
cdr3_aa: CASSPKIQRGLQFF
v_call: TRBV11-3
clone_size: NA
j_call: TRBJ2-1
d_call: TRBD2

cdr3_nt: TGTGCCAGCAGGAGAATCGGCGGGGAGCTGTTTTTT
cdr3_aa: CASRRIGGELFF
v_call: TRBV6-6
clone_size: NA
j_call: TRBJ2-2
d_call: NA

cdr3_nt: TGTGCCAGCAGCAATAAGGGACAGGGTTGGGATACTGAAGCTTTCTTT
cdr3_aa: CASSNKGQGWDTEAFF
v_call: TRBV27
clone_size: NA
j_call: TRBJ1-1
d_call: TRBD1

cdr3_nt: TGTGCCAGCAACGGACTAGCGAACAATGAGCAGTTCTTC
cdr3_aa: CASNGLANNEQFF
v_call: TRBV2
clone_size: NA
j_call: TRBJ2-1
d_call: TRBD2

cdr3_nt: TGTGCCAGCAGCTTATCGGGACTAGTTGAACGGTACTTC
cdr3_aa: CASSLSGLVERYF
v_call: TRBV7-2
clone_size: NA
j_call: TRBJ2-7
d_call: TRBD2

cdr3_nt: TGTGCCAGCAGTGATGGGCAGTCCAGTTACAATGAGCAGTTCTTC
cdr3_aa: CASSDGQSSYNEQFF
v_call: TRBV6-1
clone_size: NA
j_call: TRBJ2-1
d_call: NA

cdr3_nt: TGTGCCAGCAGTTTCGTGCTAGCGGGAGGTTCTGGAGAGCAGTTCTTC
cdr3_aa: CASSFVLAGGSGEQFF
v_call: TRBV27
clone_size: once
j_call: TRBJ2-1
d_call: TRBD2

cdr3_nt: TGCGCCAGCAGCCCACTGAGGAACACTGAAGCTTTCTTT
cdr3_aa: CASSPLRNTEAFF
v_call: TRBV4-1
clone_size: once
j_call: TRBJ1-1
d_call: NA

cdr3_nt: TGTGCCAGCAGTTCCGGACAGCTGAACACTGAAGCTTTCTTT
cdr3_aa: CASSSGQLNTEAFF
v_call: TRBV28
clone_size: NA
j_call: TRBJ1-1
d_call: NA

cdr3_nt: TGTGCCAGCATCCCTTCCGGGGGGAGAGATGGCTACACCTTC
cdr3_aa: CASIPSGGRDGYTF
v_call: TRBV7-9
clone_size: NA
j_call: TRBJ1-2
d_call: NA

cdr3_nt: TGTGCCAGCAGCGAAGGGACTAGCGGGAGATATACGCAGTATTTT
cdr3_aa: CASSEGTSGRYTQYF
v_call: TRBV6-4
clone_size: few
j_call: TRBJ2-3
d_call: TRBD2

cdr3_nt: TGTGCCAGCAGCTTAGGGGGCGCGGAAGCTTTCTTT
cdr3_aa: CASSLGGAEAFF
v_call: TRBV7-9
clone_size: NA
j_call: TRBJ1-1
d_call: NA

cdr3_nt: TGCAGCGTAGAAGGACAGGGCGCTGAAGCTTTCTTT
cdr3_aa: CSVEGQGAEAFF
v_call: TRBV29-1
clone_size: NA
j_call: TRBJ1-1
d_call: TRBD1

cdr3_nt: TGTGCCAGCGCACCGGGACTCCAGACTACTGAAGCTTTCTTT
cdr3_aa: CASAPGLQTTEAFF
v_call: TRBV3-1/TRBV3-2
clone_size: NA
j_call: TRBJ1-1
d_call: NA

cdr3_nt: TGTGCCAGCGGAGTTATCGGGGAGCTGTTTTTT
cdr3_aa: CASGVIGELFF
v_call: TRBV7-2
clone_size: NA
j_call: TRBJ2-2
d_call: NA

cdr3_nt: TGTGCCAGCACCGCGGGGGAGACCCAGTACTTC
cdr3_aa: CASTAGETQYF
v_call: TRBV6-5
clone_size: NA
j_call: TRBJ2-5
d_call: NA

cdr3_nt: TGTGCCAGCAGGGACAGGGAAGAGCAGTTCTTC
cdr3_aa: CASRDREEQFF
v_call: TRBV28
clone_size: NA
j_call: TRBJ2-1
d_call: TRBD1

cdr3_nt: TGTGCCAGCAGTTTGTACGGGGAGAATCAGCCCCAGCATTTT
cdr3_aa: CASSLYGENQPQHF
v_call: TRBV27
clone_size: NA
j_call: TRBJ1-5
d_call: NA

cdr3_nt: TGTGCCAGTAGTAAGTACTCGCAAGAGACCCAGTACTTC
cdr3_aa: CASSKYSQETQYF
v_call: TRBV19
clone_size: NA
j_call: TRBJ2-5
d_call: NA

cdr3_nt: TGTGCCACCAGTGTAGGGGCCAACGTCCTGACTTTC
cdr3_aa: CATSVGANVLTF
v_call: TRBV24-1
clone_size: NA
j_call: TRBJ2-6
d_call: NA

cdr3_nt: TGTGCCAGCTCACCTCCCGACAGGAACTACGAGCAGTACTTC
cdr3_aa: CASSPPDRNYEQYF
v_call: TRBV18
clone_size: few
j_call: TRBJ2-7
d_call: NA

cdr3_nt: TGTGCCACCAGCCCCCCAAGTGGCACAGCAGTTTTT
cdr3_aa: CATSPPSGTAVF
v_call: TRBV15
clone_size: NA
j_call: TRBJ1-4
d_call: NA

cdr3_nt: TGCGCCAGCAGCCGGGACAGGGGTGGTTTTGAAGCTTTCTTT
cdr3_aa: CASSRDRGGFEAFF
v_call: TRBV5-1
clone_size: NA
j_call: TRBJ1-1
d_call: TRBD1

cdr3_nt: TGTGCCAGCAACCCCGGGACTATAAGTTACGAGCAGTACTTC
cdr3_aa: CASNPGTISYEQYF
v_call: TRBV5-6
clone_size: NA
j_call: TRBJ2-7
d_call: TRBD2

cdr3_nt: TGTGCCAGCAGTGAAGCGGCGCAGGCGCCAAACACTGAAGCTTTCTTT
cdr3_aa: CASSEAAQAPNTEAFF
v_call: TRBV6-1
clone_size: NA
j_call: TRBJ1-1
d_call: NA